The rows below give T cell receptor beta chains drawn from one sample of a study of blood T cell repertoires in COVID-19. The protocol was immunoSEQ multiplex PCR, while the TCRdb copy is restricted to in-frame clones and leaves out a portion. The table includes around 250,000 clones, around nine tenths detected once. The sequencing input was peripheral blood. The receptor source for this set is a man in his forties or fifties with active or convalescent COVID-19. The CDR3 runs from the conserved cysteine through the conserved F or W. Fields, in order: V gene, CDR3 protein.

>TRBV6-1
CASSWPGGEQYF
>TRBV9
CASSEGEYGYTF
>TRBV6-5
CASSRTDSGNTIYF
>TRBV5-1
CASSPGYRENEKLFF
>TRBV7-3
CASSSPGTRERETQYF
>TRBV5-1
CASSLGGQETQYF
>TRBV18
CASSPGGNTEAFF
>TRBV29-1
CSVRTGYNEQFF
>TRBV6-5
CASSYSAGNQPQHF
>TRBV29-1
CSQGAVDTQYF
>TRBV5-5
CASSVRGREDTQYF
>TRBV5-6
CASSDRDSNTEAFF
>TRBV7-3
CASSLSQGSYNEQFF
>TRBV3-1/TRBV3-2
CASSQDYSYNEQFF
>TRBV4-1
CASSQEDRFAKTQYF
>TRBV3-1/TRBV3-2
CASSLRTGGVETQYF
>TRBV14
CASSQQGFGSGNTIYF
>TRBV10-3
CAISESGQGAYGYTF
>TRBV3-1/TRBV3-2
CASSQDRAGNSYEQYF
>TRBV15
CATSRDQGADTEAFF
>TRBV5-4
CASSSRDSPYGYTF
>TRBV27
CASSLAGTSKMRETQYF
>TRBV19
CAITGRRGTEAFF
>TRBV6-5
CASSYRQDSNQPQHF
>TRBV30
CAWSVYSNEQFF
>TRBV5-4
CASSLAAGGPGYKAFF
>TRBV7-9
CASSLWIAGGLLSETQYF
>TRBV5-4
CASSAEAHNTGELFF
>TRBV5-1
CASSAGTSGDTDTQYF
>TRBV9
CASSVVRDTEAFF
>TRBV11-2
CASSLGQGLAYEQYF
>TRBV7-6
CASSLAGGALNTEAFF
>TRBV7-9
CASSSSKLRTGASTDTQYF
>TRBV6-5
CASSPLTGAVTEAFF
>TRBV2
CASAKTGETEAFF
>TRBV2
CASKKGPDRVNNQPQHF
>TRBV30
CAWCPLSGLGPLHF
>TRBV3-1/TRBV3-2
CASSPTGLGEQYF
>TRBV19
CASLPGQGSPGELFF
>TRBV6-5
CASSYSPSGVKETQYF
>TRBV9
CASSVGPTRTSNEQFF
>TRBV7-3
CASSLGVSTDTQYF
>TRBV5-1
CASSLDRGNMRELFF
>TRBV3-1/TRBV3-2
CASSQAGESGTQYF
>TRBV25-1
CASSAVGLAGDTQYF
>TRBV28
CASTRGAEKLFF
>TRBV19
CASSWGDFNQPQHF
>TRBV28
CASERGHLVETQYF
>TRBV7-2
CASSWGQSYGYTF
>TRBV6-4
CASSEQSSNVIGTGELFF